What follows are 3 T cell receptor beta chains derived from one specimen sequenced in a study of cytomegalovirus exposure and HLA in healthy donors. The PCR had 60 Vbeta and 13 Jbeta primers. Measured with immunoSEQ multiplex PCR; TCRdb has only the in-frame clones, and not every one. Here the sample spans about 170,000 clones, roughly 85% being singletons. The sequenced sample consisted of PBMCs. The origin of the receptors is a boy aged 2 to 9 in good health and CMV-seronegative.

This chain uses TRBV6-1 with TRBJ2-1; tentative D call: TRBD2 (6 bases). The V and J ends lost 2 bases and 10 bases respectively, with 12 bases between them. Per germline, CDR1 MNHNS and CDR2 SASEGT. This CDR3 is built from 13 residues. In nucleotides, the CDR3 is TGTGCCAGCAGTGAACCCGGGAGACGGGAGCAGTTCTTC. This translates into CASSEPGRREQFF.

The CDR3 protein is CASKQGSSEQYV. The DNA for the CDR3 is TGTGCCAGCAAACAGGGTTCGAGCGAGCAGTACGTC. The chain links TRBV6-5 to TRBJ2-7, with a possible D match to TRBD1 (6 bases). V was shortened by 7 bases and J by 6 bases, with 13 bases between the two germline ends. Per germline, CDR1 MNHEY and CDR2 SVGAGI. The CDR3 is 12 residues long.

The V gene is TRBV25-1, the J gene TRBJ2-1, with 10 bases identical to TRBD1. The germline V gene has CDR1 MGHDK and CDR2 SYGVNS. Unmatched junction bases numbered 7, after V lost 2 bases and J lost 3 bases. The length of the CDR3 is 17 residues. The CDR3 DNA is TGTGCCAGCAGTGAACTTCAGGGGACAGGGGACTACAATGAGCAGTTCTTC. This translates into CASSELQGTGDYNEQFF.